This T cell receptor (beta chain) was documented in a study of control samples from healthy donors and cancer patients. V was cut by 6 bases and J by 8 bases, with 7 bases left in between. The germline V gene has CDR1 MGHRA and CDR2 YSYEKL. This CDR3 is built from 10 residues. The method was immunoSEQ multiplex PCR; TCRdb's version includes in-frame clones alone and lacks a portion of them. The sample gives about 160,000 clones, just over 95% of which show up once; over 1% is in the top ten. Sequenced sample: blood. The clonotype comes from a woman in her thirties in good health. The V gene is TRBV4-1, the J gene TRBJ1-2, with D uncertain. The CDR3 region is CASSGLGYTF. The CDR3 DNA reads as TGCGCCAGCAGTGGATTGGGCTACACCTTC.